Included here is one T cell receptor (beta chain) sequence, with context. Its antigen is not known. The PCR ran on 60 Vbeta and 13 Jbeta primers. Sequencing was performed with immunoSEQ multiplex PCR; in TCRdb, only in-frame clones are kept and a portion is missing. The table lists tens of thousands of clones. The data belong to a study of cytomegalovirus exposure and HLA in healthy donors. Points from the study as a whole: Later analysis reportedly placed an Asian-associated ancestry cluster below the roughly 700-donor mean in N-insertions.

The germline V gene has CDR1 SGHRS and CDR2 YFSETQ. CDR3 length: 14 residues. V was shortened by 4 bases and J by 1 base, with 11 bases between the two germline ends. J is TRBJ1-1 and V is TRBV5-1; D perhaps matches TRBD1 (6 bases). Sequencing input: PBMCs. This TCR came from a man aged 18 to 30 in good health and CMV-seropositive. The CDR3 nucleotides read TGCGCCAGCAGCCCACAGGGACAGAACACTGAAGCTTTCTTT. Protein: CASSPQGQNTEAFF.